This entry lists 26 T cell receptor beta chains sequenced from one sample in a study of cytomegalovirus exposure and HLA in healthy donors. PCR employed 60 Vbeta and 13 Jbeta primers. Only in-frame clones appear in the TCRdb table, and some are missing; sequencing was by immunoSEQ multiplex PCR. The data contain approximately 100,000 clones, approximately 80% of them singletons. The sequencing input was PBMCs. The receptors come from a female donor in good health and CMV-seropositive.

This rearrangement joins TRBV5-1 to TRBJ2-5; possible D gene TRBD2, 7 bases. This CDR3 contains 14 residues. From germline, CDR1 is SGHRS and CDR2 YFSETQ. Trimming removed 1 base at V and 4 bases at J, with 11 bases between. The CDR3 bases are TGCGCCAGCAGCTTGTGGAGGGGGGGAGAGACCCAGTACTTC. Protein product: CASSLWRGGETQYF.

The chain couples TRBV7-9 to TRBJ1-1; D is unclear. Germline-derived CDR1 and CDR2 are SEHNR and FQNEAQ (reference sequence). The CDR3 loop spans 18 amino acids. V dropped 5 bases and J dropped 1 base, with 23 bases sitting between them. DNA for the CDR3: TGTGCCAGCAGCCCACCCAACCGGGCCCGCGGAGGGAACACTGAAGCTTTCTTT. As protein: CASSPPNRARGGNTEAFF. The entire variable domain, with the rest obtained from reference TRBV7-9 and TRBJ1-1, is as follows: DTGVSQNPRHKITKRGQNVTFRCDPISEHNRLYWYRQTLGQGPEFLTYFQNEAQLEKSRLLSDRFSAERPKGSFSTLEIQRTEQGDSAMYLCASSPPNRARGGNTEAFFGQGTRLTVV.

CDR3 nucleotides: TGTGCCAGCAGCAAGACGACTTATAGCAATCAGCCCCAGCATTTT. This encodes CASSKTTYSNQPQHF. V is TRBV11-3 and J is TRBJ1-5; D not resolved. This CDR3 contains 15 residues. With 5 bases removed from V and 0 bases from J, the gap between germline ends came to 11 bases. From germline, CDR1 is SGHNT and CDR2 YENEEA.

This clone was detected only a few times. The chain is built from TRBV7-3 and TRBJ2-3; no definite D call. The CDR3 extends over 15 amino acids. CDR1 is SGHTA, CDR2 FQGTGA, per germline. V was clipped by 2 bases and J by 2 bases, with 11 bases between them. CDR3 amino acids: CASSLERQNTDTQYF. Here the CDR3 DNA reads TGTGCCAGCAGCTTAGAGAGGCAAAACACAGATACGCAGTATTTT.

The chain employs TRBV19 and TRBJ1-1; D is ambiguous. CDR3 length: 12 residues. V lost 6 bases and J lost 10, with 15 bases in between. The V gene's germline CDR1 is LNHDA and CDR2 SQIVND (reference sequence). The CDR3 DNA reads TGTGCCAGTAGCCCCAATCCAGGCGCAGCTTTCTTT. It translates to CASSPNPGAAFF.

The chain uses TRBV5-1 and TRBJ1-2; D gene ambiguous. Germline CDR1 is SGHRS and CDR2 is YFSETQ. The CDR3 runs 15 residues. Between the trimmed V and J ends, which lost 2 bases and 0 bases, there was a span of 11 bases. The CDR3 spells CASSLADISNYGYTF. In DNA, the CDR3 is TGCGCCAGCAGCTTAGCTGACATATCTAACTATGGCTACACCTTC.

The V call is TRBV11-2, the J call TRBJ2-1; TRBD1 might be the D (6 bases). This CDR3 has 16 amino acids. Germline lookup yields CDR1 SGHAT and CDR2 FQNNGV. V shed 5 bases and J shed 5 bases, with 19 bases lying between them. The CDR3 DNA reads as TGTGCCAGCAGCCTAACAGGGAGTCGAATAAACAATGAGCAGTTCTTC. This encodes CASSLTGSRINNEQFF. The whole variable domain, remainder taken from reference TRBV11-2 and TRBJ2-1, is EAGVAQSPRYKIIEKRQSVAFWCNPISGHATLYWYQQILGQGPKLLIQFQNNGVVDDSQLPKDRFSAERLKGVDSTLKIQPAKLEDSAVYLCASSLTGSRINNEQFFGPGTRLTVL.

V gene TRBV13 combines with J gene TRBJ2-7; 10 bases align to TRBD1. The V gene end was trimmed by 4 bases and the J gene end by 5 bases; junction bases not matched to a gene: 5. This CDR3 is built from 14 residues. In germline, CDR1 is PRHDT, CDR2 FYEKMQ (reference sequence). CDR3 sequence reads: CASSSRQGAHEQYF. CDR3 nucleotides: TGTGCCAGCAGCTCCCGACAGGGGGCCCACGAGCAGTACTTC.

The chain couples TRBV30 to TRBJ1-1, with D uncertain. Trimming shortened V by 4 bases and J by 7 bases, and 16 bases separated the two germline ends. Germline CDR1 GTSNPN, CDR2 SVGIG (reference sequence). This CDR3 region has 13 residues. CDR3 sequence reads: CAWNERRVGEAFF. The CDR3 DNA reads as TGTGCCTGGAACGAGAGGAGGGTAGGTGAAGCTTTCTTT.

This clone appeared a few times. CDR3 nucleotides: TGTGCCAGCAGGTCAGGACAGGGCGTAAATTCACCCCTCCACTTT. The encoded protein is CASRSGQGVNSPLHF. This sequence joins TRBV5-4 and TRBJ1-6, with 8 bases aligning to TRBD1. The CDR3 spans 15 residues. CDR1 is SGHNT, CDR2 YYREEE, per germline (reference sequence). The junction had 8 bases not matched to a gene; V was cut back by 5 bases and J by 7 bases.

The CDR3 sequence is CASSSLAGAIGEQFF. The CDR3 DNA reads as TGTGCCAGCAGCTCACTAGCGGGGGCCATCGGGGAGCAGTTCTTC. The V and J genes are TRBV7-3 and TRBJ2-1; 11 nucleotides line up with TRBD2. This CDR3 is 15 amino acids long. After removal of 4 bases from V and 10 bases from J, the junction contained 9 bases not matched to a gene. Per germline, CDR1 SGHTA and CDR2 FQGTGA.

The chain links TRBV5-4 to TRBJ2-7; 14 bases match TRBD2. CDR1 and CDR2 from the germline V gene are SGHNT and YYREEE (reference sequence). This CDR3 comprises 17 residues. V gave up 4 bases and J gave up 2 bases; unmatched junction bases: 8. CDR3: CASSRGLAGEGPYEQYF. CDR3 coding DNA: TGTGCCAGCAGCCGGGGACTAGCGGGAGAGGGTCCCTACGAGCAGTACTTC. Full variable domain (missing parts from reference TRBV5-4 and TRBJ2-7): ETGVTQSPTHLIKTRGQQVTLRCSSQSGHNTVSWYQQALGQGPQFIFQYYREEENGRGNFPPRFSGLQFPNYSSELNVNALELDDSALYLCASSRGLAGEGPYEQYFGPGTRLTVT.

This rearrangement joins TRBV29-1 to TRBJ1-5, with 10 bases that match TRBD1. Germline V lookup: CDR1 SQVTM, CDR2 ANQGSEA. The CDR3 is 13 amino acids. V gave up 4 bases and J gave up 5 bases; unmatched junction bases: 2. CDR3 DNA: TGCAGCGTTGGACAGGGGGCTTATCAGCCCCAGCATTTT. Translation gives CSVGQGAYQPQHF.

The chain employs TRBV18 and TRBJ2-1; D gene uncertain. In germline, CDR1 is KGHSH, CDR2 LQKENI. Trimming stripped 2 bases from V and 0 bases from J, with 11 bases between. The CDR3 covers 16 residues. Written as DNA, the CDR3 is TGTGCCAGCTCACCAATACCTAGAAGCTCCTACAATGAGCAGTTCTTC. It yields the protein CASSPIPRSSYNEQFF.

This chain connects TRBV6-6 to TRBJ2-7; D perhaps matches TRBD1 (6 bases). Germline-derived CDR1 and CDR2 are MNHNY and SVGAGI (reference sequence). The V gene lost 4 bases and the J gene lost 3 bases, with 13 bases spanning the gap. The CDR3 runs 14 residues. The CDR3 bases are TGTGCCAGCAGTTCCCACGGGACATTCTACGAGCAGTACTTC. This translates into CASSSHGTFYEQYF.

The gene calls are TRBV30 and TRBJ1-4; tentative D call: TRBD1 (6 bases). CDR3 length: 14 residues. The V gene's germline CDR1 is GTSNPN and CDR2 SVGIG (reference sequence). V was clipped by 3 bases and J by 7 bases, with 15 bases between them. DNA of the CDR3: TGTGCCTGGAGCATAGGGGGGGCGGGTGAAAAACTGTTTTTT. As protein: CAWSIGGAGEKLFF.

The V call is TRBV7-2, the J call TRBJ2-5; 7 positions agree with TRBD1. The junction had 8 bases not matched to a gene; V was cut back by 2 bases and J by 5 bases. Germline V gene lookup returns CDR1 SGHTA and CDR2 FQGNSA. This CDR3 has 15 residues. In DNA form, the CDR3 reads TGTGCCAGCAGCTTACTCTACAGGGGATCGGAGACCCAGTACTTC. This gives the protein CASSLLYRGSETQYF. Based on the CDR3 plus reference TRBV7-2 and TRBJ2-5, the full variable domain is GAGVSQSPSNKVTEKGKDVELRCDPISGHTALYWYRQSLGQGLEFLIYFQGNSAPDKSGLPSDRFSAERTGGSVSTLTIQRTQQEDSAVYLCASSLLYRGSETQYFGPGTRLLVL.

The chain carries TRBV6-1 and TRBJ1-5, with D uncertain. V lost 4 bases, J lost 0 bases, and 7 bases lay in between. CDR1 MNHNS and CDR2 SASEGT come from the germline V gene. This CDR3 is 14 amino acids long. CDR3 in DNA: TGTGCCAGCAGTGTTGGGCCTAGCAATCAGCCCCAGCATTTT. This translates into CASSVGPSNQPQHF.

As regards this clone: Other DNA sequences in this sample translate to the same CDR3. The chain carries TRBV5-1 and TRBJ2-7; 8 bases are a match to TRBD1. The CDR3 extends over 14 amino acids. Germline CDR1 SGHRS, CDR2 YFSETQ. Losses at the gene ends were 4 bases for V and 3 bases for J; bases not matched to a gene: 6. CDR3 in amino acids: CASSLMTGDYEQYF. For the CDR3, the DNA is TGCGCCAGCAGCCTAATGACAGGGGACTACGAGCAGTACTTC.

With respect to this clone: Other DNA sequences from this sample encode an identical CDR3 as well. The chain couples TRBV5-1 to TRBJ1-5; possibly TRBD1 for D (6 bases). From germline, CDR1 is SGHRS and CDR2 YFSETQ. The V and J ends lost 4 bases and 3 bases respectively, with 11 bases between them. This CDR3 has 14 residues. CDR3 coding DNA: TGCGCCAGCAGCCCGGGACAACCCAATCAGCCCCAGCATTTT. It specifies CASSPGQPNQPQHF.

The rearrangement uses TRBV5-1 and TRBJ2-2; 11 bases are shared with TRBD2. CDR3 length: 16 residues. Germline V gene lookup returns CDR1 SGHRS and CDR2 YFSETQ. V lost 6 bases to trimming and J lost 5 bases; unmatched junction nucleotides: 9. CDR3 loop: CASTFVAGGRTGELFF. CDR3 nucleotides: TGCGCCAGCACCTTTGTAGCGGGGGGGCGTACCGGGGAGCTGTTTTTT. The full variable domain, rest sourced from reference TRBV5-1 and TRBJ2-2, is KAGVTQTPRYLIKTRGQQVTLSCSPISGHRSVSWYQQTPGQGLQFLFEYFSETQRNKGNFPGRFSGRQFSNSRSEMNVSTLELGDSALYLCASTFVAGGRTGELFFGEGSRLTVL.

J is TRBJ1-1 and V is TRBV5-1, with 12 bases identical to TRBD1. CDR3 size: 16 residues. Germline values: CDR1 SGHRS, CDR2 YFSETQ. Trimming removed 3 bases from V and 3 bases from J; junction bases left unmatched: 6. CDR3 nucleotide sequence: TGCGCCAGCAGCTACCGGGACAGGGGGCCGGACACTGAAGCTTTCTTT. Protein: CASSYRDRGPDTEAFF. Full variable domain (missing parts from reference TRBV5-1 and TRBJ1-1): KAGVTQTPRYLIKTRGQQVTLSCSPISGHRSVSWYQQTPGQGLQFLFEYFSETQRNKGNFPGRFSGRQFSNSRSEMNVSTLELGDSALYLCASSYRDRGPDTEAFFGQGTRLTVV.

The V and J genes are TRBV6-5 and TRBJ1-5; 7 nucleotides line up with TRBD1. Germline loops: CDR1 MNHEY, CDR2 SVGAGI. Trimming removed 6 bases from V and 7 bases from J; junction bases left unmatched: 9. The CDR3 length is 14 residues. CDR3 nucleotides: TGTGCCAGCAGCTCAGACAGGGTCAAACAGCCCCAGCATTTT. Translation: CASSSDRVKQPQHF.

The rearrangement joins TRBV18 to TRBJ1-6; 8 bases are shared with TRBD1. Trimming cost V 3 bases and J 10 bases; bases outside gene matches: 5. CDR3 length equals 14 residues. Germline V lookup: CDR1 KGHSH, CDR2 LQKENI. The CDR3 coding sequence is TGTGCCAGCTCACCGGACAGGGAAGGGTCACCCCTCCACTTT. This translates into CASSPDREGSPLHF.

This clone was seen a handful of times. The gene calls are TRBV30 and TRBJ1-1, with 7 bases matching TRBD1. V lost 2 bases, J lost 4 bases, and 4 bases stayed unmatched. Per the germline V gene, CDR1 is GTSNPN and CDR2 is SVGIG (reference sequence). CDR3 size: 13 residues. Written as DNA, the CDR3 is TGTGCCTGGAGTACTACAGGGGCCACTGAAGCTTTCTTT. This encodes CAWSTTGATEAFF.

This rearrangement joins TRBV18 to TRBJ2-1; the match to TRBD1 covers 11 bases. The germline gives CDR1 KGHSH, CDR2 LQKENI. This CDR3 has 15 residues. V lost 5 bases to trimming and J lost 9 bases; unmatched junction nucleotides: 9. The CDR3 sequence: CASSYGQGAVSEQFF. The DNA for the CDR3 is TGTGCCAGCTCATACGGACAGGGGGCGGTTAGTGAGCAGTTCTTC.